A single sample gave rise to the 15 T cell receptor beta chains below, sequenced in a study of control samples from healthy donors and cancer patients. This table comes from immunoSEQ multiplex PCR, and its TCRdb copy is limited to in-frame clones, with some not included. The sample shows over 100,000 clones, around 93% of them seen only once. The sequenced material came from blood. The receptors here all came from a woman aged 45-60 years in good health.

The genes are TRBV7-2 and TRBJ1-1, with no clear D. Germline CDR1 and CDR2: SGHTA and FQGNSA. V gave up 0 bases and J gave up 5 bases, with 7 bases separating them. This CDR3 has 13 amino acids. The CDR3: CASSLAQGTEAFF. CDR3 coding DNA: TGTGCCAGCAGCTTAGCGCAAGGGACTGAAGCTTTCTTT.

The V call is TRBV14, the J call TRBJ2-6; TRBD1 aligns across 10 bases. With 4 bases clipped from V and 4 bases from J, the junction kept 10 bases outside the gene matches. Germline loops: CDR1 SGHDN, CDR2 FVKESK. The CDR3 totals 18 residues. The CDR3 DNA follows: TGTGCCAGCAGCCCTCCCGGACAGGGGGTATACGGGGCCAACGTCCTGACTTTC. Its translation: CASSPPGQGVYGANVLTF.

The chain has TRBV5-4 and TRBJ2-1; the match to TRBD2 covers 9 bases. CDR1 and CDR2 from the germline V gene are SGHNT and YYREEE (reference sequence). There are 16 residues in the CDR3. Trimming took 0 bases from V and 4 from J; bases not matched to a gene: 5. CDR3 amino acids: CASSLAGLAVYNEQFF. The CDR3 coding sequence is TGTGCCAGCAGCTTGGCGGGACTAGCTGTTTACAATGAGCAGTTCTTC.

The rearrangement uses TRBV2 and TRBJ2-1, with D uncertain. Germline CDR1 reads SNHLY; CDR2 reads FYNNEI. CDR3 size: 14 residues. The V and J ends lost 1 base and 0 bases respectively, with 4 bases between them. CDR3 sequence: CASSEGSSYNEQFF. As DNA, the CDR3 is TGTGCCAGCAGTGAAGGAAGCTCCTACAATGAGCAGTTCTTC.

The chain recombines TRBV7-8 with TRBJ2-5; weak D call: TRBD1 (5 bases). V lost 7 bases to trimming and J lost 0 bases, with 18 bases between them. Per the germline V gene, CDR1 is SGHVS and CDR2 is FQNEAQ. The CDR3 length is 16 residues. The CDR3 loop reads CASIVGSRQYQETQYF. The CDR3 DNA is TGTGCCAGCATCGTAGGGTCCAGACAGTACCAAGAGACCCAGTACTTC.

With respect to this clone: At one boundary the junction diverges from the germline segment, which might be a read error. The J gene is TRBJ2-3, the V gene TRBV7-2, with D maybe TRBD2 (6 bases). This CDR3 contains 15 residues. The germline gives CDR1 SGHTA, CDR2 FQGNSA. The CDR3 DNA is TGTGCCAGCAGATTAGGGGCGGGACTTACAGATACGCAGTATTTT. Translation: CASRLGAGLTDTQYF.

The sample holds one count of this clone. V gene TRBV7-8 combines with J gene TRBJ1-1; TRBD1 is a possible D gene (6 bases). Trimming removed 5 bases at V and 4 bases at J, with 17 bases between. The CDR3 consists of 15 residues. The germline CDR1 and CDR2 sequences are SGHVS and FQNEAQ. In nucleotides, the CDR3 is TGTGCCAGCAGCCGAAACGAGGGGGTAGGCACTGAAGCTTTCTTT. Residues: CASSRNEGVGTEAFF.

V usage is TRBV30 and J usage is TRBJ2-5, with TRBD1 matching 8 bases. Trimming at V came to 4 bases and at J to 1 base, leaving 5 bases not matched to a gene. This CDR3 spans 14 amino acids. CDR1 and CDR2 from the germline V gene are GTSNPN and SVGIG (reference sequence). The CDR3 DNA is TGTGCCTGGACCAGGGGACAGGCCCAAGAGACCCAGTACTTC. It translates to CAWTRGQAQETQYF.

The chain recombines TRBV7-9 with TRBJ2-2; 7 bases are a match to TRBD1. This CDR3 spans 15 amino acids. The ends lost 4 bases at V and 4 bases at J; junction bases unmatched: 6. Per the germline V gene, CDR1 is SEHNR and CDR2 is FQNEAQ (reference sequence). The CDR3, as DNA: TGTGCCAGCAGCTCCTCCCGGACAGGCACCGGGGAGCTGTTTTTT. Amino acids: CASSSSRTGTGELFF.

The J gene is TRBJ1-3, the V gene TRBV25-1, with a possible D match to TRBD1 (5 bases). Trimming cost V 3 bases and J 0 bases, with 12 bases left between them. Germline-derived CDR1 and CDR2 are MGHDK and SYGVNS. The CDR3 covers 16 residues. In DNA form, the CDR3 reads TGTGCCAGCAGTGATATATCAGGGCGCTCTGGAAACACCATATATTTT. Translation: CASSDISGRSGNTIYF.

This clone was picked up one time. V usage is TRBV28 and J usage is TRBJ1-1, with D maybe TRBD1 (5 bases). Trimming left V 3 bases short and J 5 bases short, with 13 bases between. Germline assignment: CDR1 MDHEN and CDR2 SYDVKM. The CDR3 contains 14 residues. The CDR3 DNA sequence: TGTGCCAGCAGTTTCCAGGGAGGGTGGACTGAAGCTTTCTTT. Its translation is CASSFQGGWTEAFF. Full variable domain (outside the CDR3, taken from reference TRBV28 and TRBJ1-1): DVKVTQSSRYLVKRTGEKVFLECVQDMDHENMFWYRQDPGLGLRLIYFSYDVKMKEKGDIPEGYSVSREKKERFSLILESASTNQTSMYLCASSFQGGWTEAFFGQGTRLTVV.

V is TRBV19 and J is TRBJ2-3; D is unclear. Germline values: CDR1 LNHDA, CDR2 SQIVND (reference sequence). Trimming removed 5 bases at V and 1 base at J, with 7 bases between. The CDR3 runs 13 residues. CDR3 nucleotide sequence: TGTGCCAGTAGTCCCCCCGGCACAGATACGCAGTATTTT. Its protein product is CASSPPGTDTQYF.

This rearrangement joins TRBV19 to TRBJ2-3, with D tentatively TRBD2 (6 bases). Germline CDR1 LNHDA, CDR2 SQIVND (reference sequence). Trimming took off 8 bases at V and 4 bases at J, with 13 bases between the two ends. The CDR3 is 13 amino acids. CDR3 region: CASSAASADTQYF. The CDR3, as DNA: TGTGCCAGTTCAGCGGCTAGCGCAGATACGCAGTATTTT.

This clone was seen a few times. The rearrangement links TRBV2 to TRBJ2-7; D is ambiguous. The V gene lost 0 bases and the J gene lost 0 bases, with 9 bases spanning the gap. From germline, CDR1 is SNHLY and CDR2 FYNNEI. This CDR3 is 15 amino acids long. The CDR3 sequence: CASSEAGKSSYEQYF. For the CDR3, the DNA is TGTGCCAGCAGTGAAGCAGGGAAGAGCTCCTACGAGCAGTACTTC.

The chain has TRBV24-1 and TRBJ2-1; a possible D gene is TRBD2 (7 bases). V gave up 6 bases and J gave up 12 bases, with 20 bases separating them. This CDR3 has 14 amino acids. Germline V gene lookup returns CDR1 KGHDR and CDR2 SFDVKD. CDR3 amino acids: CATSRGGSVLGQFF. The CDR3 coding sequence is TGTGCCACCAGTAGGGGGGGTTCGGTCTTAGGGCAGTTCTTC.